One and the same sample provided the 18 T cell receptor beta chains below, sequenced in a study of T cell repertoires in cytomegalovirus infection. TCRdb processed the reads anew with MiXCR; each CDR3 protein has one entry. This sample has 110,000 to 150,000 distinct CDR3 sequences, with about 31% found just once. These receptors' antigens are unknown. This specimen consisted of CD8+ T cells from cultured PBMCs, obtained from culture after CMV antigen stimulation. Receptor source: a human donor in good health (CMV status not recorded). Some clones in this sample may be carry-over from other donors' samples.

This clonotype was counted at least ten times. V usage is TRBV7-9 and J usage is TRBJ1-1; a weak D match, TRBD1 (6 bases). The V end lost 5 bases, the J end lost 3 bases, and 16 bases lay between the germline ends. Per the germline V gene, CDR1 is SEHNR and CDR2 is FQNEAQ (reference sequence). This CDR3 spans 15 amino acids. The CDR3 DNA reads as TGTGCCAGCAGCCCTTGGGGGGGCGCGGACACTGAAGCTTTCTTT. It is translated as CASSPWGGADTEAFF. Looking up the rest from reference TRBV7-9 and TRBJ1-1 gives the full variable domain: DTGVSQNPRHKITKRGQNVTFRCDPISEHNRLYWYRQTLGQGPEFLTYFQNEAQLEKSRLLSDRFSAERPKGSFSTLEIQRTEQGDSAMYLCASSPWGGADTEAFFGQGTRLTVV.

This chain uses TRBV4-1 with TRBJ2-7; the match to TRBD1 covers 7 bases. CDR3 length: 14 residues. V trimming: 0 bases; J trimming: 5 bases; junction bases outside the gene matches: 4. Germline CDR1 MGHRA, CDR2 YSYEKL. The CDR3 reads CASSQEGQWDEQYF. CDR3 DNA sequence: TGCGCCAGCAGCCAAGAGGGACAGTGGGACGAGCAGTACTTC.

This clonotype was detected ten times or more. The CDR3 nucleotides are TGTGCCAGCAGCTTAGTCCCCAGCACACTCCGCGATGAGCAGTTCTTC. This gives the protein CASSLVPSTLRDEQFF. The chain carries TRBV7-7 and TRBJ2-1; no firm D call. The V end lost 1 base, the J end lost 8 bases, and 18 bases lay between the germline ends. Germline-derived CDR1 and CDR2 are SSHAT and FNYEAQ (reference sequence). The CDR3 length is 16 residues.

The chain links TRBV12-3 or TRBV12-4 to TRBJ1-4; the D gene is possibly TRBD1 (5 bases). The CDR3 totals 14 residues. Trimming shortened V by 5 bases and J by 4 bases, and 11 bases separated the two germline ends. The CDR3 loop reads CASSPRELNEKLFF. The CDR3 coding sequence is TGTGCCAGCAGTCCCAGGGAGCTTAATGAAAAACTGTTTTTT.

There are a few counts of this clonotype. The chain links TRBV19 to TRBJ1-1; a weak D match, TRBD1 (5 bases). Germline loops: CDR1 LNHDA, CDR2 SQIVND (reference sequence). The CDR3 has 14 residues. Trimming pared 5 bases from V and 11 bases from J, leaving 21 bases between. CDR3: CASSRRETLSSAFF. The CDR3 coding sequence is TGTGCCAGTAGTCGCAGGGAGACCCTATCATCGGCTTTCTTT.

J is TRBJ1-1 and V is TRBV19; 9 nucleotides match TRBD1. Unmatched junction bases numbered 8, after V lost 3 bases and J lost 6 bases. Germline CDR1 LNHDA, CDR2 SQIVND (reference sequence). This CDR3 has 15 residues. CDR3 coding DNA: TGTGCCAGTAGTATCCCGACAGGGGGGGGCCCTGAAGCTTTCTTT. Translating gives CASSIPTGGGPEAFF.

The genes are TRBV13 and TRBJ2-5; 7 nucleotides line up with TRBD1. The CDR3 length is 16 residues. Per the germline V gene, CDR1 is PRHDT and CDR2 is FYEKMQ (reference sequence). The V segment lost 5 bases and the J segment 2 bases; nucleotides outside the gene matches: 11. The CDR3 sequence is CASSTFGTDLQETQYF. The CDR3 DNA follows: TGTGCCAGCAGCACGTTCGGGACAGACCTACAAGAGACCCAGTACTTC.

This clonotype was counted once. The chain combines TRBV7-8 with TRBJ2-1, with 9 nucleotides matching TRBD1. CDR1 is SGHVS and CDR2 is FQNEAQ in the germline V gene. CDR3 length: 16 residues. V shed 5 bases and J 5 bases; nucleotides not matched to a gene: 10. CDR3 region: CASSLPGTGFDNEQFF. CDR3 nucleotide sequence: TGTGCCAGCAGCCTCCCGGGGACAGGGTTCGACAATGAGCAGTTCTTC. Together with reference TRBV7-8 and TRBJ2-1, the CDR3 gives the full variable domain: GAGVSQSPRYKVAKRGQDVALRCDPISGHVSLFWYQQALGQGPEFLTYFQNEAQLDKSGLPSDRFFAERPEGSVSTLKIQRTQQEDSAVYLCASSLPGTGFDNEQFFGPGTRLTVL.

This clonotype has at least ten counts. The chain recombines TRBV12-3 or TRBV12-4 with TRBJ1-1; D is possibly TRBD1 (5 bases). The CDR3 extends over 15 amino acids. Trimming took off 5 bases at V and 5 bases at J, with 18 bases between the two ends. CDR3: CASSPTWGGGTEAFF. CDR3 DNA: TGTGCCAGCAGTCCCACGTGGGGGGGAGGTACTGAAGCTTTCTTT.

The chain joins TRBV27 to TRBJ2-7; TRBD2 matches at 9 bases. Germline CDR1 and CDR2: MNHEY and SMNVEV (reference sequence). The CDR3 has 15 residues. V trimming: 9 bases; J trimming: 3 bases; junction bases outside the gene matches: 12. In DNA form, the CDR3 reads TGTGCCAGTCGGGGGTGGAGCGGGGGGCACTACGAGCAGTACTTC. It specifies CASRGWSGGHYEQYF.

The rearrangement joins TRBV6-1 to TRBJ2-7; tentative D call: TRBD2 (6 bases). Trimming removed 5 bases at V and 6 bases at J, with 14 bases between. Germline V gene data show CDR1 as MNHNS and CDR2 as SASEGT. This CDR3 has 13 amino acids. CDR3 in DNA: TGTGCCAGCAGTATGGGCCGCGGGGTCGAGCAGTACTTC. This translates into CASSMGRGVEQYF.

The J gene is TRBJ1-3, the V gene TRBV12-3 or TRBV12-4; D call uncertain. The CDR3 has 13 residues. V lost 1 base and J 2 bases, leaving 3 bases between the germline ends. For the CDR3, the DNA is TGTGCCAGCAGTTTAGGAGCTGGAAACACCATATATTTT. This translates into CASSLGAGNTIYF.

This clonotype was observed at least ten times. The rearrangement joins TRBV19 to TRBJ1-1; D unclear. V was trimmed by 6 bases and J by 4 bases, leaving 12 bases between them. Germline lookup yields CDR1 LNHDA and CDR2 SQIVND (reference sequence). The CDR3 extends over 13 amino acids. The DNA of the CDR3 is TGTGCCAGTAGATCTTCAGGTGCCACTGAAGCTTTCTTT. It codes for CASRSSGATEAFF.

The V and J genes are TRBV25-1 and TRBJ2-1; 13 bases agree with TRBD2. CDR1 MGHDK and CDR2 SYGVNS come from the germline V gene. The length of the CDR3 is 15 residues. V was clipped by 8 bases and J by 9 bases; unmatched bases: 10. The CDR3 loop is CASATLAGGLGEQFF. CDR3 bases: TGTGCCAGCGCCACACTAGCGGGGGGGCTCGGTGAGCAGTTCTTC.

V usage is TRBV27 and J usage is TRBJ1-4; tentatively, D is TRBD1 (5 bases). V shed 5 bases and J shed 10 bases, with 14 bases lying between them. Germline lookup yields CDR1 MNHEY and CDR2 SMNVEV (reference sequence). The CDR3 loop spans 13 amino acids. CDR3 amino acids: CASSPPGPRKLFF. As DNA, the CDR3 is TGTGCCAGCAGTCCCCCGGGACCCCGAAAACTGTTTTTT.

The chain uses TRBV27 and TRBJ2-1; either TRBD1 or TRBD2 may supply D (5 bases each). Per the germline V gene, CDR1 is MNHEY and CDR2 is SMNVEV (reference sequence). The germline V and J ends were trimmed by 4 bases and 6 bases, with 10 bases remaining between them. This CDR3 has 13 residues. Here the CDR3 reads CASSSGPSNEQFF. DNA of the CDR3: TGTGCCAGCAGTTCGGGACCATCCAATGAGCAGTTCTTC.

The rearrangement joins TRBV19 to TRBJ2-5; perhaps TRBD2 as D (6 bases). Germline V CDR1 and CDR2: LNHDA, SQIVND (reference sequence). The CDR3 is 12 amino acids. V was trimmed by 10 bases and J by 4 bases, leaving 13 bases between them. The CDR3: CATSDYIETQYF. As DNA, the CDR3 is TGTGCCACCTCGGACTATATAGAGACCCAGTACTTC. Drawing the rest from reference TRBV19 and TRBJ2-5, the complete variable domain is DGGITQSPKYLFRKEGQNVTLSCEQNLNHDAMYWYRQDPGQGLRLIYYSQIVNDFQKGDIAEGYSVSREKKESFPLTVTSAQKNPTAFYLCATSDYIETQYFGPGTRLLVL.

This clonotype was picked up a small number of times. This chain uses TRBV7-6 with TRBJ2-7; the D call may be TRBD1 or TRBD2 (5 bases each). The germline CDR1 and CDR2 sequences are SGHVS and FNYEAQ. The CDR3 totals 15 residues. The ends were cut back, 2 bases at V and 5 bases at J, with 16 bases in the middle. CDR3 sequence reads: CASSLYARDRDEQYF. The DNA for the CDR3 is TGTGCCAGCAGCTTATACGCCAGGGACCGCGACGAGCAGTACTTC.